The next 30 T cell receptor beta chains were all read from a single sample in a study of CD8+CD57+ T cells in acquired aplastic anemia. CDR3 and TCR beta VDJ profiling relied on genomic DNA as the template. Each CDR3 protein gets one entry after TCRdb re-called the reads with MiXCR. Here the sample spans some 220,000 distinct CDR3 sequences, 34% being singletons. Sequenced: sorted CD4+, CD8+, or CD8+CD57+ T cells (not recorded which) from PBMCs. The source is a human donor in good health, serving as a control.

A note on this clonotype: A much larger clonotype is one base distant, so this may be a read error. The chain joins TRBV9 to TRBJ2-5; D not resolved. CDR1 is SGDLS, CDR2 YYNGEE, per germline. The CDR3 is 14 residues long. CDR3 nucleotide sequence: TGTGCCAGCAGCGCCCCCGGGTACCAAGAGGCCCAGTACTTC. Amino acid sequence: CASSAPGYQEAQYF. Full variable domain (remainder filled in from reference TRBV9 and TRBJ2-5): DSGVTQTPKHLITATGQRVTLRCSPRSGDLSVYWYQQSLDQGLQFLIQYYNGEERAKGNILERFSAQQFPDLHSELNLSSLELGDSALYFCASSAPGYQEAQYFGPGTRLLVL.

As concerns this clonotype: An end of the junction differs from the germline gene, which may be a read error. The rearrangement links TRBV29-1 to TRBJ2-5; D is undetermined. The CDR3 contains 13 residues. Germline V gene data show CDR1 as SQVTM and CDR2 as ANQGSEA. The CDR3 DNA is TGCAGCGTTGAGGTCCCGGATGGAGAGAGCCAGTACTTC. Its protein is CSVEVPDGESQYF. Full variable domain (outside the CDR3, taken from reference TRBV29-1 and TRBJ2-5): SAVISQKPSRDICQRGTSLTIQCQVDSQVTMMFWYRQQPGQSLTLIATANQGSEATYESGFVIDKFPISRPNLTFSTLTVSNMSPEDSSIYLCSVEVPDGESQYFGPGTRLLVL.

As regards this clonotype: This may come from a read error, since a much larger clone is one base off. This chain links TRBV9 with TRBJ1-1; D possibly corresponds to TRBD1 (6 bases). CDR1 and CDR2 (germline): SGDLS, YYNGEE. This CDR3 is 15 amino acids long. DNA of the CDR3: TGTGCCAGCAGCGTAGCAGCAGGGGACGGCACTGAAGCTCTCTTT. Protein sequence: CASSVAAGDGTEALF.

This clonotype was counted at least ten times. The CDR3 spells CASSFSMDEQFF. For the CDR3, the DNA is TGTGCCAGCAGTTTTAGTATGGATGAGCAGTTCTTC. The V call is TRBV7-9, the J call TRBJ2-1; D gene uncertain. Per the germline V gene, CDR1 is SEHNR and CDR2 is FQNEAQ (reference sequence). Trimming took off 6 bases at V and 8 bases at J, with 11 bases between the two ends. The CDR3 has 12 amino acids.

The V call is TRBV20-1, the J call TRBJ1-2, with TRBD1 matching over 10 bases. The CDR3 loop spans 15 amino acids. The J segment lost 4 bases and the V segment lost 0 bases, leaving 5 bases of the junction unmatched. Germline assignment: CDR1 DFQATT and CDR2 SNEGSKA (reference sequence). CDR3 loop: CSARDWTGGLYGYTF. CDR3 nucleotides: TGCAGTGCTAGAGATTGGACAGGGGGTCTCTATGGCTACACCTTC.

Here the CDR3 DNA reads TGCAGCGTCTCTAGCGGGAGGGCCTACGAGCAGTACTTC. Its translation: CSVSSGRAYEQYF. The chain is built from TRBV29-1 and TRBJ2-7, with 12 bases lining up with TRBD2. In germline, CDR1 is SQVTM, CDR2 ANQGSEA. The CDR3 extends over 13 amino acids. V lost 6 bases and J lost 2; bases outside the gene matches: 2.

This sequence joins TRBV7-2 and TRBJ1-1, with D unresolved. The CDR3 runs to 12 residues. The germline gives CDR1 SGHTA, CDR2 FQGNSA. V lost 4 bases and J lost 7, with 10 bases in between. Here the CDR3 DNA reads TGTGCCAGCAGCTGGGGTCGGCTTGAAGCTTTCTTT. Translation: CASSWGRLEAFF.

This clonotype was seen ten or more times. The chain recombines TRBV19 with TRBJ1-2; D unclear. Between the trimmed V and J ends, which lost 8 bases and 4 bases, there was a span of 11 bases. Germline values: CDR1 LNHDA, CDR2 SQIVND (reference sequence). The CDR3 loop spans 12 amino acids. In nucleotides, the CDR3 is TGTGCCAGTGCAAGGGTCGGCTATGGCTACACCTTC. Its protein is CASARVGYGYTF. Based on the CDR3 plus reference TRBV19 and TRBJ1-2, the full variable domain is DGGITQSPKYLFRKEGQNVTLSCEQNLNHDAMYWYRQDPGQGLRLIYYSQIVNDFQKGDIAEGYSVSREKKESFPLTVTSAQKNPTAFYLCASARVGYGYTFGSGTRLTVV.

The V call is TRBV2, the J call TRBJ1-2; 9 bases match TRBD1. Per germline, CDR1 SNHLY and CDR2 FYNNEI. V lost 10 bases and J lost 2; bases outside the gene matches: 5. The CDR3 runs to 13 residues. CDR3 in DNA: TGTGCCATCACTGGACAGGGGAACTATGGCTACACCTTC. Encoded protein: CAITGQGNYGYTF. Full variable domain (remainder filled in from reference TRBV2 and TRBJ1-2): EPEVTQTPSHQVTQMGQEVILRCVPISNHLYFYWYRQILGQKVEFLVSFYNNEISEKSEIFDDQFSVERPDGSNFTLKIRSTKLEDSAMYFCAITGQGNYGYTFGSGTRLTVV.

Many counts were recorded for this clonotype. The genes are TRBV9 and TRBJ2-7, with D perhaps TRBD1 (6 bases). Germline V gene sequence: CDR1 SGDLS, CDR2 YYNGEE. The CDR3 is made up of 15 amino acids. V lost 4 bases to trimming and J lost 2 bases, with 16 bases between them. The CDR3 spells CASSPRLGQPYEQYF. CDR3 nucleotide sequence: TGTGCCAGCAGCCCCCGCCTAGGACAGCCCTACGAGCAGTACTTC.

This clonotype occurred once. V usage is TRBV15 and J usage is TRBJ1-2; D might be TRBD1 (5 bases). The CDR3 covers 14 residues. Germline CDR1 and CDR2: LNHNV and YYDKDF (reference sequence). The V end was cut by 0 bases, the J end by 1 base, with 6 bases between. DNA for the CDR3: TGTGCCACCAGCAGAGAAGGGGTTAACTATGGCTACACCTTC. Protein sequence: CATSREGVNYGYTF.

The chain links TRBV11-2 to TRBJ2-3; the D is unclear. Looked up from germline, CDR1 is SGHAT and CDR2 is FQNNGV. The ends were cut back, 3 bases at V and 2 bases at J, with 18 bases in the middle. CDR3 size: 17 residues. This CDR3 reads CASSFSRWVAPTDTQYF. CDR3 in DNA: TGTGCCAGCAGCTTCTCGAGATGGGTTGCCCCCACAGATACGCAGTATTTT.

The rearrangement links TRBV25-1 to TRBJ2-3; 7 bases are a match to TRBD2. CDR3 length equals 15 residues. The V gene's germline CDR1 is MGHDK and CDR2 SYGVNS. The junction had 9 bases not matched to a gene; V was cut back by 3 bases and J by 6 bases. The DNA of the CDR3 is TGTGCCAGCAGTGATAGCAGCGGGGCCCGCGATACGCAGTATTTT. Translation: CASSDSSGARDTQYF.

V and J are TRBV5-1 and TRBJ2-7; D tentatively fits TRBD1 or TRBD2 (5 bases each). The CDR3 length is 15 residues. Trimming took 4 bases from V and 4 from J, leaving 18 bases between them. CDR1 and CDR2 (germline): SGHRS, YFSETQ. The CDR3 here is CASSRVEGWAYEQYF. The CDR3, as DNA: TGCGCCAGCAGCCGAGTTGAGGGGTGGGCTTACGAGCAGTACTTC.

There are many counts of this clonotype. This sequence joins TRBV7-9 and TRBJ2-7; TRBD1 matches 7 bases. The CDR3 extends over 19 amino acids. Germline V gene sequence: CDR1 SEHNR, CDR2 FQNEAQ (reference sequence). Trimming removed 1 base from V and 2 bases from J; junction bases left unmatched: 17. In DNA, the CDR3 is TGTGCCAGCAGCTTAGGGCTTAGGGGTGAGACAGGGATGGCCTACGAGCAGTACTTC. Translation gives CASSLGLRGETGMAYEQYF.

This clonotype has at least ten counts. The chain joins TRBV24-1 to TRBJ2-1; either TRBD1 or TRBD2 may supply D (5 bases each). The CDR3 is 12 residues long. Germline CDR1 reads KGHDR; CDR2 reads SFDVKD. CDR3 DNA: TGTGTGGGACCACCAGTGGTAGGGGAGCAGTTCTTC. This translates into CVGPPVVGEQFF.

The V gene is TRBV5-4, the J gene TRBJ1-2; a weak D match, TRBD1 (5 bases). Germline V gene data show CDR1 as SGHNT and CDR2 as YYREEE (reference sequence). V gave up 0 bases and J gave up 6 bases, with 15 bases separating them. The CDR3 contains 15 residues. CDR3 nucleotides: TGTGCCAGCAGCTTGGCCTCGCAGGGTGGAGATGGCTACACCTTC. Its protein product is CASSLASQGGDGYTF.

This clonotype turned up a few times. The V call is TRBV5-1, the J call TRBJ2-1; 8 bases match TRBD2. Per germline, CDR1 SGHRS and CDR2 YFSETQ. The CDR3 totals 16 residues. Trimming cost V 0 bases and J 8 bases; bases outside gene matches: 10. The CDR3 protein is CASSLDQREPRDEQFF. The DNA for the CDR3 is TGCGCCAGCAGCTTGGATCAGCGGGAGCCCCGCGATGAGCAGTTCTTC.

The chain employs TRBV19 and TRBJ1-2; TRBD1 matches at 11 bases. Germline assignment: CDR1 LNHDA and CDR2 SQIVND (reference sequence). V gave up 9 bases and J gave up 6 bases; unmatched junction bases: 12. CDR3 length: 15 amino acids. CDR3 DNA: TGTGCCAGCAGCCGTGGACAGGGGGCAATCAATGGCTACACCTTC. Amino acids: CASSRGQGAINGYTF.

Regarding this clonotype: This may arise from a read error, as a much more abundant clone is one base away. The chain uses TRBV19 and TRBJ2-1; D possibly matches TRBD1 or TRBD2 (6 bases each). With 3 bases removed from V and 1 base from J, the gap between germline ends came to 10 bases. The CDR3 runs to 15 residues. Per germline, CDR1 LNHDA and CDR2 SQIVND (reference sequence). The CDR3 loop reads CASSIKGGSYNEQFF. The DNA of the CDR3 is TGTGCCAGTAGTATTAAGGGGGGTTCCTACAATGAGCAGTTCTTC.

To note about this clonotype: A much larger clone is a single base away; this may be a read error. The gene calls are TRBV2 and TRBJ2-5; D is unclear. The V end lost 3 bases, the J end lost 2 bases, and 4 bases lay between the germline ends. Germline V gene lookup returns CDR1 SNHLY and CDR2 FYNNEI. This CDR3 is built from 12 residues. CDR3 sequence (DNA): TGTGCCAGCAGTGAGGGACAAGAGACCCAGTACTTC. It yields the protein CASSEGQETQYF.

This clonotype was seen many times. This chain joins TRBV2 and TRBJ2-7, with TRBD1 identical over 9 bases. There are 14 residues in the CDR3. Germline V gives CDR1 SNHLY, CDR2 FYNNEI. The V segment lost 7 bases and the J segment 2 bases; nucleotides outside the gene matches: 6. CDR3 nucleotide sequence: TGTGCCAGCAATCTGGACAGGGGACCCTACGAGCAGTACTTC. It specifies CASNLDRGPYEQYF.

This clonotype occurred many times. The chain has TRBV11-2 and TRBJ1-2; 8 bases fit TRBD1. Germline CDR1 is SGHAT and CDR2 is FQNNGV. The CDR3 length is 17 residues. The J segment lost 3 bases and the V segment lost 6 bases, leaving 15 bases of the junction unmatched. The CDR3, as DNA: TGTGCCAGCAGTCTCACTCCGGCCGGGACAGGACACTATGGCTACACCTTC. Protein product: CASSLTPAGTGHYGYTF.

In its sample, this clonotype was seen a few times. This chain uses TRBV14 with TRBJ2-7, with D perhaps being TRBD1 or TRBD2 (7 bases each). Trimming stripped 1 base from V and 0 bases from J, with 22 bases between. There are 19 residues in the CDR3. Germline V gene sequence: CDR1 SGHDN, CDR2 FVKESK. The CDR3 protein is CASSQARGGPPANSYEQYF. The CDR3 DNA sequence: TGTGCCAGCAGCCAAGCCAGGGGGGGGCCACCGGCAAACTCCTACGAGCAGTACTTC.

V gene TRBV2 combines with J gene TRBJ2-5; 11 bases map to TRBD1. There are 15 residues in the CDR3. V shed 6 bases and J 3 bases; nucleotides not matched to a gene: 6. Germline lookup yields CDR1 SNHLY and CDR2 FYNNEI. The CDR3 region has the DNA TGTGCCAGCAGCCAACGGGACAGGGGGGAAGAGACCCAGTACTTC. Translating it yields CASSQRDRGEETQYF.

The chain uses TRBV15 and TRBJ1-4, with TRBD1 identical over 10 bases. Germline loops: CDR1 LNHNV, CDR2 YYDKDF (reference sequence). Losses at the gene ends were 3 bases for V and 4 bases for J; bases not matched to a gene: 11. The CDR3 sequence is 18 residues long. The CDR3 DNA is TGTGCCACCAGCAGGAAAATAGGGACAGGGGCTTATAATGAAAAACTGTTTTTT. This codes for CATSRKIGTGAYNEKLFF.

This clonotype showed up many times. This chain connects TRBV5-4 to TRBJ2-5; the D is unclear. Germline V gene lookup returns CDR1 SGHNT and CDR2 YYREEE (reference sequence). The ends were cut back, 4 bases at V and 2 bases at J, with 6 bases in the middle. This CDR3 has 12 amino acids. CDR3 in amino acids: CASSRAQETQYF. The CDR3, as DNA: TGTGCCAGCAGCCGAGCTCAAGAGACCCAGTACTTC.

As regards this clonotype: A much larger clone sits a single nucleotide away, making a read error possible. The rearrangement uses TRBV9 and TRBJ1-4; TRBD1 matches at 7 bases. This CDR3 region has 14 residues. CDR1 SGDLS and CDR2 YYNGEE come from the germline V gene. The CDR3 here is CASSAQGTKEKLFF. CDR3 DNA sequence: TGTGCCAGCAGCGCACAGGGGACTAAAGAAAAACTGTTTTTT.

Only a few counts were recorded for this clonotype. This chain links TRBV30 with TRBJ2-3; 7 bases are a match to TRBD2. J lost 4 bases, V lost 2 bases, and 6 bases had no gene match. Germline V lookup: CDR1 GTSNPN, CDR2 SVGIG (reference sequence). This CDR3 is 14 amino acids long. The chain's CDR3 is CAWSIGGMADTQYF. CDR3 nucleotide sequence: TGTGCCTGGAGTATCGGGGGGATGGCAGATACGCAGTATTTT.

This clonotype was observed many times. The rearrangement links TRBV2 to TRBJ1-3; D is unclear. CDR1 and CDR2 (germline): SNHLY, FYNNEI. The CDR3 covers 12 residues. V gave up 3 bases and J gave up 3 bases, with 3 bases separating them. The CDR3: CASSDYGNTIYF. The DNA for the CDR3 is TGTGCCAGCAGTGACTATGGAAACACCATATATTTT.